The clone carrying this TCR beta chain turned up a few times. Its antigen is unknown. CDR1 is KGHSH and CDR2 is LQKENI in the germline V gene. Between the trimmed V and J ends, which lost 4 bases and 8 bases, there was a span of 23 bases. The CDR3 has 16 amino acids. This entry comes from a study of regulatory T cells in long-lasting Graves disease. HTBI primers from iRepertoire and Arm-PCR of CDR3 regions yielded the TCR beta libraries. TCRdb re-analysed the multiplex PCR reads in MiXCR, keeping a single row per CDR3 protein. The table includes 310,000 or so distinct CDR3 sequences, 15% to 20% detected once. Noted time point: persistent/refractory GD, antithyroid drugs over 5 years with positive TRAb. Extracted PBMC RNA gave rise to the TCR library. Overall study results and limits: Compared with new cases, persistent Graves' patients showed reduced TCR diversity. TRBV28, TRBJ1-2 and TRBJ2-5 were segments that persistent disease favored.

The material sequenced was peripheral blood mononuclear cells (PBMCs), taken when the disease was refractory, from a patient treated with antithyroid drugs. The TCR was taken from a female donor with Graves disease. This chain uses TRBV18 with TRBJ1-2, with TRBD1 as a possible D gene (6 bases). The CDR3 DNA reads TGTGCCAGCTCACGCCGCCGGCGCGGCAGGGGTGGCGGCTACACCTTC. It encodes CASSRRRRGRGGGYTF.